This T cell receptor (beta chain) was retrieved from a study of CD8 T cells in Susac syndrome. The CDR3 has 12 residues. The V and J ends lost 3 bases and 7 bases, in that order; junction bases with no gene match: 2. Per germline, CDR1 SQVTM and CDR2 ANQGSEA. RNA was extracted with the RNeasy kit, and a quantity of roughly 0.45 to 1 ug was reverse transcribed using random hexamers. One entry per CDR3 protein, called by TCRdb with MiXCR from the immunoSEQ multiplex PCR reads. The sample records some 240,000 distinct CDR3 sequences, 90% to 97% being singletons. The clonotype comes from a human donor with Susac syndrome. The chain uses TRBV29-1 and TRBJ2-1, with 8 bases matching TRBD2. Source material: CD4+ T cells from PBMCs. This CDR3 is CSVEAGGNEQFF. The CDR3 DNA follows: TGCAGCGTTGAGGCGGGAGGTAATGAGCAGTTCTTC.